This TCR beta chain was identified in a study of cytomegalovirus exposure and HLA in healthy donors. General study points: Most sequenced TCRs were rare (though some public TCRs occurred in many donors). A later analysis found TCR association rates differed by HLA locus, highest for DRB1 and lowest for HLA-C. It was reported that TCR beta sequences correctly inferred the HLA-A and HLA-B alleles for most subjects. In a later analysis, V- and J-gene trimming of beta chains associated with a DCLRE1C missense variant, replicated independently.

In the case of this clone: What it recognizes is unknown.

Germline lookup yields CDR1 MNHEY and CDR2 SVGAGI. V was shortened by 8 bases and J by 0 bases, with 14 bases between the two germline ends. This CDR3 contains 15 residues. The PCR had 60 Vbeta and 13 Jbeta primers. The assay was immunoSEQ multiplex PCR, and TCRdb's table has in-frame clones only and misses some. Among 79,000 or so clones, about 69% were seen once, and the ten largest hold about 16%. Sequencing was carried out using PBMCs. The TCR sequence derives from a woman aged 40 to 50 in good health and CMV-seropositive. The chain has TRBV6-5 and TRBJ2-1, with D tentatively TRBD2 (6 bases). The DNA of the CDR3 is TGTGCCAGCCACATGGAGGGAAGCTCCTACAATGAGCAGTTCTTC. Protein: CASHMEGSSYNEQFF.